The 16 T cell receptor beta chains given below trace back to one sample, sequenced in a study of cytomegalovirus exposure and HLA in healthy donors. The PCR used 60 Vbeta and 13 Jbeta primers. TCRdb's table, derived via immunoSEQ multiplex PCR, lists solely in-frame clones and lacks some. The sample includes under 200,000 clones, 86% seen only once; the top ten take 1.5% to 2%. The sample comprised PBMCs. The receptors were gathered from a woman younger than 35 in good health and CMV-seronegative.

The J gene is TRBJ1-2, the V gene TRBV6-1; 11 nucleotides line up with TRBD1. CDR3 length equals 19 residues. From germline, CDR1 is MNHNS and CDR2 SASEGT. Trimming removed 2 bases from V and 2 bases from J; junction bases left unmatched: 13. In nucleotides, the CDR3 is TGTGCCAGCAGTGAACTGGCCGGGCGGACAGGGGGCTCGAACTATGGCTACACCTTC. This gives the protein CASSELAGRTGGSNYGYTF.

This sequence joins TRBV7-9 and TRBJ1-1; D is uncertain. Germline V gene sequence: CDR1 SEHNR, CDR2 FQNEAQ (reference sequence). Trimming removed 2 bases from V and 10 bases from J, with 11 bases in between. The CDR3 extends over 12 amino acids. The CDR3 is CASSLREVAAFF. CDR3 DNA sequence: TGTGCCAGCAGCTTACGGGAGGTTGCAGCTTTCTTT.

This rearrangement joins TRBV27 to TRBJ2-3; no definite D call. Per the germline V gene, CDR1 is MNHEY and CDR2 is SMNVEV (reference sequence). Trimming took off 2 bases at V and 5 bases at J, with 8 bases between the two ends. CDR3 length: 13 amino acids. The CDR3 DNA sequence: TGTGCCAGCAGTTTAAGGTGGAGAGATACGCAGTATTTT. Amino acid sequence: CASSLRWRDTQYF.

V usage is TRBV14 and J usage is TRBJ2-1, with no clear D. The CDR3 contains 14 residues. Germline V gene sequence: CDR1 SGHDN, CDR2 FVKESK. The V end was cut by 2 bases, the J end by 4 bases, with 9 bases between. CDR3 residues: CASSQLVSYNEQFF. The CDR3 DNA is TGTGCCAGCAGCCAACTAGTGTCGTACAATGAGCAGTTCTTC.

The chain has TRBV29-1 and TRBJ2-5; 7 bases line up with TRBD2. The CDR3 runs 14 residues. The germline gives CDR1 SQVTM, CDR2 ANQGSEA. The ends lost 7 bases at V and 5 bases at J; junction bases unmatched: 13. CDR3 in amino acids: CSASGLAVQETQYF. In nucleotides, the CDR3 is TGCAGCGCCTCAGGGCTAGCGGTTCAGGAGACCCAGTACTTC.

The rearrangement links TRBV6-1 to TRBJ1-1; perhaps TRBD1 as D (5 bases). This CDR3 has 13 residues. The V end lost 4 bases, the J end lost 0 bases, and 6 bases lay between the germline ends. Germline V CDR1 and CDR2: MNHNS, SASEGT. The CDR3 here is CASSGGVNTEAFF. In DNA form, the CDR3 reads TGTGCCAGCAGTGGGGGGGTGAACACTGAAGCTTTCTTT.

The chain links TRBV6-6 to TRBJ2-3, with TRBD2 identical over 8 bases. V was clipped by 5 bases and J by 6 bases; unmatched bases: 10. The CDR3 length is 15 residues. The germline V gene has CDR1 MNHNY and CDR2 SVGAGI (reference sequence). The CDR3 nucleotides are TGTGCCAGCAGTCGCCCAGCGGGGGCGGGTGATACGCAGTATTTT. Protein product: CASSRPAGAGDTQYF.

The rearrangement links TRBV19 to TRBJ1-5; D is perhaps TRBD1 (6 bases). Trimming left V 5 bases short and J 4 bases short, with 12 bases between. CDR1 is LNHDA and CDR2 is SQIVND in the germline V gene (reference sequence). The CDR3 runs 14 residues. CDR3 nucleotide sequence: TGTGCCAGTAGTCGCACAGGGTTTAATCAGCCCCAGCATTTT. Encoded protein: CASSRTGFNQPQHF.

J is TRBJ2-7 and V is TRBV14; D is uncertain. The CDR3 extends over 13 amino acids. Trimming removed 1 base from V and 2 bases from J, with 6 bases in between. The germline gives CDR1 SGHDN, CDR2 FVKESK. The CDR3 sequence is CASSQAGPYEQYF. CDR3 nucleotides: TGTGCCAGCAGCCAAGCCGGTCCCTACGAGCAGTACTTC.

The genes are TRBV29-1 and TRBJ2-5; 10 bases are a match to TRBD2. The length of the CDR3 is 15 residues. Looked up from germline, CDR1 is SQVTM and CDR2 is ANQGSEA. The J segment lost 4 bases and the V segment lost 1 base, leaving 6 bases of the junction unmatched. The CDR3 nucleotides read TGCAGCGTTGAAGGGAGCGGGAGGGCCTCAGAGACCCAGTACTTC. It encodes CSVEGSGRASETQYF.

CDR3 sequence (DNA): TGCGCCAGCAGCGAAGGGGGCGCGCTTGACGAGCAGTACTTC. Protein: CASSEGGALDEQYF. This chain uses TRBV5-1 with TRBJ2-7, with 7 bases that match TRBD1. The germline CDR1 and CDR2 sequences are SGHRS and YFSETQ. There are 14 residues in the CDR3. Germline trimming cut 4 bases from V and 5 bases from J; bases unmatched to any gene: 9.

The CDR3 loop reads CASSEGEGVDTEAFF. The CDR3 DNA follows: TGTGCCAGCAGTGAAGGTGAAGGGGTGGACACTGAAGCTTTCTTT. The chain has TRBV2 and TRBJ1-1; maybe TRBD1 (5 bases). The CDR3 covers 15 residues. The germline V gene has CDR1 SNHLY and CDR2 FYNNEI. V was clipped by 1 base and J by 3 bases, with 12 bases between them.

The J gene is TRBJ1-2, the V gene TRBV28; TRBD1 is a possible D gene (6 bases). The V and J ends lost 2 bases and 2 bases respectively, with 12 bases between them. This CDR3 contains 15 residues. The germline V gene has CDR1 MDHEN and CDR2 SYDVKM. The CDR3 nucleotides read TGTGCCAGCAGTTTAGGGGGGGCTCAGAACTATGGCTACACCTTC. Protein sequence: CASSLGGAQNYGYTF.

The chain couples TRBV28 to TRBJ2-1; possibly TRBD2 for D (5 bases). Germline assignment: CDR1 MDHEN and CDR2 SYDVKM. The CDR3 is 14 amino acids. V was clipped by 8 bases and J by 5 bases, with 16 bases between them. This chain's CDR3 is CASHRGLLHNEQFF. The DNA for the CDR3 is TGTGCCAGCCATAGAGGGCTCCTACACAATGAGCAGTTCTTC.

The chain uses TRBV19 and TRBJ1-2; D may be TRBD1 (6 bases). The CDR3 loop spans 13 amino acids. The germline CDR1 and CDR2 sequences are LNHDA and SQIVND (reference sequence). Deletions cut 7 bases from V and 6 bases from J, with 15 bases between. This CDR3 reads CASIEQGMNGYTF. CDR3 nucleotides: TGTGCCAGTATCGAACAGGGAATGAATGGCTACACCTTC.

The CDR3 coding sequence is TGTGCCAGCAGCTTGTTGGGGGCGGGGGAGCAGTACTTC. Protein sequence: CASSLLGAGEQYF. J is TRBJ2-5 and V is TRBV5-4; D perhaps matches TRBD2 (7 bases). Germline V gene data show CDR1 as SGHNT and CDR2 as YYREEE (reference sequence). CDR3 size: 13 residues. V was cut by 1 base and J by 11 bases, with 15 bases left in between.